This entry lists 20 T cell receptor beta chains sequenced from one sample in a study of T cells after posttransplantation cyclophosphamide. A marrow graft followed busulfan-fludarabine conditioning, with cyclophosphamide on days +3 and +4. Data came from immunoSEQ multiplex PCR; TCRdb stores just in-frame clones and leaves some out. The sample records about 18,000 clones, roughly 81% being singletons. The sequencing used CD8+ T cells sorted from PBMCs, collected about 1,900 days after a stem cell transplant with posttransplant cyclophosphamide. The receptors shown here come from a female patient aged 35-55 years who received an allogeneic stem cell transplant from a related donor, was CMV-positive, and had no GVHD. These T cells may partly come from the graft donor.

This clone has only a few counts. For the CDR3, the DNA is TGTGCCAGCAGTGTCACAGGGTCGACCTACGAGCAGTACTTC. Its protein product is CASSVTGSTYEQYF. The V gene is TRBV27, the J gene TRBJ2-7; perhaps TRBD1 as D (6 bases). V lost 5 bases and J 2 bases, leaving 13 bases between the germline ends. The germline V gene has CDR1 MNHEY and CDR2 SMNVEV (reference sequence). CDR3 length: 14 amino acids.

This clone was picked up a small number of times. The chain employs TRBV7-9 and TRBJ1-2, with TRBD1 matching 8 bases. With V trimmed by 6 bases and J by 5 bases, 14 bases remained unmatched. This CDR3 has 16 residues. CDR1 is SEHNR and CDR2 is FQNEAQ in the germline V gene (reference sequence). CDR3 protein: CASRNAADRGGYGYTF. In DNA form, the CDR3 reads TGTGCCAGCAGAAATGCCGCTGACAGGGGAGGGTATGGCTACACCTTC.

The chain joins TRBV6-1 to TRBJ1-5; 9 positions agree with TRBD1. The J segment lost 6 bases and the V segment lost 1 base, leaving 4 bases of the junction unmatched. CDR1 and CDR2 (germline): MNHNS, SASEGT. There are 15 residues in the CDR3. Written as DNA, the CDR3 is TGTGCCAGCAGTGAAGGCTACAGGGGGCTTCAGCCCCAGCATTTT. It encodes CASSEGYRGLQPQHF.

The V and J genes are TRBV9 and TRBJ1-1, with D possibly matching TRBD1 (5 bases). Germline V gene data show CDR1 as SGDLS and CDR2 as YYNGEE. Trimming left V 3 bases short and J 0 bases short, with 12 bases between. CDR3 length: 15 amino acids. The CDR3 DNA is TGTGCCAGCAGCGCTTTACAGGATATGAACACTGAAGCTTTCTTT. Translation: CASSALQDMNTEAFF.

The rearrangement joins TRBV5-1 to TRBJ2-3; 11 bases fit TRBD2. The germline V gene has CDR1 SGHRS and CDR2 YFSETQ. After removal of 2 bases from V and 5 bases from J, the junction contained 10 bases not matched to a gene. The CDR3 covers 17 residues. CDR3 coding DNA: TGCGCCAGCAGCTTAACTTTTAGCGGGGGGGCCGGAGATACGCAGTATTTT. Its protein is CASSLTFSGGAGDTQYF.

This clone was detected only once. V is TRBV4-1 and J is TRBJ2-5; 9 nucleotides agree with TRBD1. This CDR3 contains 14 residues. The V gene's germline CDR1 is MGHRA and CDR2 YSYEKL. V shed 4 bases, J shed 5 bases, and the junction held 5 bases outside the gene matches. CDR3 loop: CASSPGQGKETQYF. The CDR3 DNA is TGCGCCAGCAGCCCTGGACAGGGGAAGGAGACCCAGTACTTC.

The V and J genes are TRBV2 and TRBJ2-5, with 7 bases lining up with TRBD2. V lost 2 bases, J lost 2 bases, and 8 bases stayed unmatched. The CDR3 is made up of 16 amino acids. The germline gives CDR1 SNHLY, CDR2 FYNNEI. The CDR3 protein is CASSEWGRGEQETQYF. CDR3 sequence (DNA): TGTGCCAGCAGTGAATGGGGTCGGGGGGAACAAGAGACCCAGTACTTC.

In its sample, this clone was seen once. This rearrangement joins TRBV5-1 to TRBJ2-3, with D maybe TRBD2 (5 bases). Between the trimmed V and J ends, which lost 9 bases and 6 bases, there was a span of 20 bases. Germline V lookup: CDR1 SGHRS, CDR2 YFSETQ. This CDR3 has 14 residues. CDR3 in DNA: TGCGCCACCACCGGGAATTACTCTCGGGATACGCAGTATTTT. Its translation: CATTGNYSRDTQYF.

This clone was detected only a few times. The chain employs TRBV7-2 and TRBJ2-3, with D maybe TRBD2 (6 bases). V was trimmed by 1 base and J by 2 bases, leaving 13 bases between them. This CDR3 spans 16 amino acids. From germline, CDR1 is SGHTA and CDR2 FQGNSA. CDR3 region: CASSLGGEGITDTQYF. In nucleotides, the CDR3 is TGTGCCAGCAGCTTAGGGGGGGAAGGGATCACAGATACGCAGTATTTT.

V is TRBV6-5 and J is TRBJ2-7, with TRBD1 matching 9 bases. With V trimmed by 0 bases and J by 1 base, 4 bases remained unmatched. CDR1 is MNHEY and CDR2 is SVGAGI in the germline V gene. This CDR3 spans 16 amino acids. DNA for the CDR3: TGTGCCAGCAGTTACTCAACAGGGGGCCAGTCCTACGAGCAGTACTTC. Translation: CASSYSTGGQSYEQYF.

The chain carries TRBV7-9 and TRBJ2-7, with 8 nucleotides matching TRBD1. Germline CDR1 SEHNR, CDR2 FQNEAQ (reference sequence). This CDR3 comprises 15 residues. Trimming took 4 bases from V and 3 from J; bases not matched to a gene: 8. In nucleotides, the CDR3 is TGTGCCAGCAGCTCCGTCGGACAGGGAATCTACGAGCAGTACTTC. This encodes CASSSVGQGIYEQYF.

The chain uses TRBV19 and TRBJ2-3; 9 bases match TRBD1. Germline assignment: CDR1 LNHDA and CDR2 SQIVND (reference sequence). Germline trimming cut 5 bases from V and 2 bases from J; bases unmatched to any gene: 5. The CDR3 spans 15 residues. The CDR3 DNA reads as TGTGCCAGTAGTGACAGGGGGACCTACACAGATACGCAGTATTTT. It is translated as CASSDRGTYTDTQYF.

V gene TRBV7-3 combines with J gene TRBJ2-7, with 10 bases fitting TRBD2. This CDR3 comprises 14 residues. The germline gives CDR1 SGHTA, CDR2 FQGTGA. V trimming: 6 bases; J trimming: 0 bases; junction bases outside the gene matches: 2. As DNA, the CDR3 is TGTGCCAGCAGTGTAGCGGGGGGCTCCTACGAGCAGTACTTC. It codes for CASSVAGGSYEQYF. Full variable domain (remainder filled in from reference TRBV7-3 and TRBJ2-7): GAGVSQTPSNKVTEKGKYVELRCDPISGHTALYWYRQSLGQGPEFLIYFQGTGAADDSGLPNDRFFAVRPEGSVSTLKIQRTERGDSAVYLCASSVAGGSYEQYFGPGTRLTVT.

V usage is TRBV7-2 and J usage is TRBJ1-2; TRBD1 matches 10 bases. The CDR3 has 16 amino acids. Germline V CDR1 and CDR2: SGHTA, FQGNSA. V gave up 1 base and J gave up 3 bases; unmatched junction bases: 5. The CDR3 sequence: CASSLVIGQGDYGYTF. The CDR3 nucleotides are TGTGCCAGCAGCTTAGTTATCGGACAGGGGGACTATGGCTACACCTTC.

The chain has TRBV5-1 and TRBJ1-2, with D possibly matching TRBD1 (5 bases). Looked up from germline, CDR1 is SGHRS and CDR2 is YFSETQ. CDR3 length: 12 residues. V lost 3 bases to trimming and J lost 4 bases, with 7 bases between them. The CDR3 reads CASSSTGYGYTF. The DNA of the CDR3 is TGCGCCAGCAGCTCAACAGGCTATGGCTACACCTTC.

The rearrangement links TRBV5-1 to TRBJ2-2; 7 bases map to TRBD1. CDR3 length: 16 amino acids. The germline V gene has CDR1 SGHRS and CDR2 YFSETQ. V trimming: 1 base; J trimming: 0 bases; junction bases outside the gene matches: 3. DNA for the CDR3: TGCGCCAGCAGCTTGACAGGGGCATCGAACACCGGGGAGCTGTTTTTT. It encodes CASSLTGASNTGELFF.

The rearrangement links TRBV7-9 to TRBJ2-3; D remains ambiguous. The V end lost 1 base, the J end lost 5 bases, and 4 bases lay between the germline ends. The CDR3 runs to 12 residues. The germline gives CDR1 SEHNR, CDR2 FQNEAQ (reference sequence). CDR3 DNA: TGTGCCAGCAGCTTAGACATAGATACGCAGTATTTT. It translates to CASSLDIDTQYF.

The chain recombines TRBV19 with TRBJ2-7, with D perhaps TRBD2 (5 bases). The CDR3 is 13 residues long. Trimming stripped 7 bases from V and 4 bases from J, with 14 bases between. Germline V gives CDR1 LNHDA, CDR2 SQIVND (reference sequence). CDR3 bases: TGTGCCAGTAACGGGGTGGGCTCGTACGAGCAGTACTTC. Its translation is CASNGVGSYEQYF.

The chain has TRBV7-9 and TRBJ2-5, with D maybe TRBD2 (7 bases). CDR3 length: 13 residues. In germline, CDR1 is SEHNR, CDR2 FQNEAQ (reference sequence). Between the trimmed V and J ends, which lost 8 bases and 5 bases, there was a span of 15 bases. CDR3 residues: CASYGGAHETQYF. CDR3 sequence (DNA): TGTGCCAGCTATGGGGGGGCGCATGAGACCCAGTACTTC.

This clone was observed once. The chain employs TRBV29-1 and TRBJ2-7; 9 nucleotides match TRBD1. Trimming removed 7 bases from V and 7 bases from J; junction bases left unmatched: 8. The CDR3 spans 12 residues. From germline, CDR1 is SQVTM and CDR2 ANQGSEA. The CDR3 here is CSAEGQGIEQYF. The CDR3 nucleotides are TGCAGCGCCGAAGGACAGGGGATAGAGCAGTACTTC.